The sequence of this T cell receptor beta chain was determined in a study of glioma-infiltrating T cells after dendritic cell vaccination. At the level of the study: Glioblastoma patients came from Phase I and II dendritic cell vaccination trials. Monocyte-derived dendritic cells, cultured roughly 7 days with IL-4 and GM-CSF, were pulsed with autologous tumor lysate.

Study findings and constraints: TCR clonality showed no direct relationship with survival. Estimated pretreatment TIL content predicted outcome after dendritic cell vaccination.

Repertoires were generated with immunoSEQ multiplex PCR, while TCRdb's copy carries only in-frame clones and drops some. This sample has more than 75,000 clones, with around four fifths found just once. For this clone: Its target is unknown.

As to time point: after dendritic cell vaccination, including at tumor progression/relapse. The sequences come from blood, collected after dendritic cell vaccination. This sequence originates from a human donor with glioblastoma.

The DNA of the CDR3 is TGCGCCAGCAACACGGAGGGCAGGAACACTGAAGCTTTCTTT. Amino acids: CASNTEGRNTEAFF. The chain couples TRBV5-1 to TRBJ1-1; D gene uncertain. With 6 bases removed from V and 1 base from J, the gap between germline ends came to 13 bases. Germline-derived CDR1 and CDR2 are SGHRS and YFSETQ. The CDR3 is 14 amino acids.